Each of the 27 T cell receptor beta chains below was sequenced from the same sample in a study of patients and donors after allogeneic stem cell transplantation. TCRdb recomputed calls from the RT-PCR reads with MiXCR, one row per CDR3 protein. The sample has roughly 880,000 distinct CDR3 sequences, around 17% seen once. The material sequenced was blood, either unsorted or a sorted T cell fraction (not recorded which). These receptors were collected from a human donor who was either an allogeneic HSCT recipient or a stem cell or donor lymphocyte infusion donor (not recorded which). It is not recorded whose cells these are; they may come from a transplant donor.

J is TRBJ2-7 and V is TRBV14, with 12 bases matching TRBD2. V lost 4 bases to trimming and J lost 5 bases; unmatched junction nucleotides: 12. Germline CDR1 is SGHDN and CDR2 is FVKESK. This CDR3 region has 17 residues. CDR3 bases: TGTGCCAGCAGCCTGCCTGGGGCGACTAGCGGGGGCCACGAGCAGTACTTC. It specifies CASSLPGATSGGHEQYF.

This clonotype was observed a handful of times. The genes are TRBV29-1 and TRBJ1-2; D is unresolved. CDR1 and CDR2 from the germline V gene are SQVTM and ANQGSEA. The CDR3 runs 13 residues. V was pared by 3 bases and J by 7 bases, with 15 bases between. CDR3 coding DNA: TGCAGCGTTGATTACGATTTTCCGTTTGGCTACACCTTC. Its protein is CSVDYDFPFGYTF.

The V call is TRBV7-3, the J call TRBJ2-1; 9 bases are a match to TRBD1. The length of the CDR3 is 16 residues. Germline CDR1 and CDR2: SGHTA and FQGTGA. V lost 1 base, J lost 7 bases, and 8 bases stayed unmatched. DNA of the CDR3: TGTGCCAGCAGCTTAATAGGGACAGGGCGGCAAAATGAGCAGTTCTTC. Translated: CASSLIGTGRQNEQFF.

The chain combines TRBV12-5 with TRBJ2-2; D is unresolved. The CDR3 is 16 amino acids. The germline V gene encodes CDR1 LGHNT and CDR2 FRNRAP. V was trimmed by 1 base and J by 1 base, leaving 10 bases between them. CDR3 sequence reads: CASGLGDRGNTGELFF. Here the CDR3 DNA reads TGTGCTAGTGGTTTGGGGGATAGAGGGAACACCGGGGAGCTGTTTTTT.

This clonotype was observed a few times. V and J are TRBV3-1 and TRBJ2-2, with 7 bases matching TRBD1. Germline CDR1 is LGHDT and CDR2 is YNNKEL (reference sequence). CDR3 length: 17 amino acids. Trimming at V came to 0 bases and at J to 5 bases, leaving 9 bases not matched to a gene. The CDR3 loop is CASSQDDGTGVTGELFF. The CDR3 coding sequence is TGTGCCAGCAGCCAAGATGATGGAACAGGGGTGACCGGGGAGCTGTTTTTT.

This clonotype appeared once. This CDR3 reads CSAKPLAGMNTGELFF. In DNA form, the CDR3 reads TGCAGTGCTAAACCTCTAGCGGGGATGAACACCGGGGAGCTGTTTTTT. The gene calls are TRBV20-1 and TRBJ2-2; TRBD2 matches at 9 bases. The CDR3 spans 16 residues. CDR1 and CDR2 from the germline V gene are DFQATT and SNEGSKA (reference sequence). The V and J ends lost 4 bases and 1 base, in that order; junction bases with no gene match: 7.

The chain has TRBV20-1 and TRBJ2-2; D is ambiguous. From germline, CDR1 is DFQATT and CDR2 SNEGSKA (reference sequence). With 5 bases removed from V and 7 bases from J, the gap between germline ends came to 11 bases. This CDR3 has 12 residues. CDR3: CSASEAGGELFF. For the CDR3, the DNA is TGCAGTGCTTCCGAGGCTGGCGGGGAGCTGTTTTTT.

In its sample, this clonotype was seen a few times. The chain links TRBV6-5 to TRBJ1-1; no definite D call. The CDR3 has 13 residues. Trimming took off 2 bases at V and 7 bases at J, with 11 bases between the two ends. Germline CDR1 and CDR2: MNHEY and SVGAGI. CDR3 nucleotides: TGTGCCAGCAGTTACGTGTCGCCGGGTGAAGCTTTCTTT. Translating it yields CASSYVSPGEAFF.

This clonotype has a handful of counts. J is TRBJ2-5 and V is TRBV5-6; tentatively, D is TRBD1 (5 bases). Trimming left V 4 bases short and J 5 bases short, with 24 bases between. The CDR3 covers 17 residues. Looked up from germline, CDR1 is SGHDT and CDR2 is YYEEEE. CDR3: CASSAFLGLSGMETQYF. CDR3 nucleotide sequence: TGTGCCAGCAGCGCTTTTTTGGGGTTGTCAGGGATGGAGACCCAGTACTTC.

The chain carries TRBV2 and TRBJ2-3; TRBD2 might be the D (6 bases). The germline V and J ends were trimmed by 4 bases and 1 base, with 15 bases remaining between them. The CDR3 contains 16 residues. Looked up from germline, CDR1 is SNHLY and CDR2 is FYNNEI. CDR3 bases: TGTGCCAGCAGTGGGTGGGGACTCGGCGGCACAGATACGCAGTATTTT. Translation: CASSGWGLGGTDTQYF.

This clonotype was picked up a small number of times. The gene calls are TRBV28 and TRBJ2-3, with 9 bases fitting TRBD1. Germline V gene data show CDR1 as MDHEN and CDR2 as SYDVKM. CDR3 length equals 16 residues. The V and J ends lost 5 bases and 3 bases, in that order; junction bases with no gene match: 9. As DNA, the CDR3 is TGTGCCAGCAGTCTCCACACAGGGGGCGTAACAGATACGCAGTATTTT. Translating it yields CASSLHTGGVTDTQYF.

V gene TRBV6-1 combines with J gene TRBJ1-5, with 7 bases that match TRBD1. The V and J ends lost 8 bases and 9 bases, in that order; junction bases with no gene match: 13. The CDR3 length is 14 residues. Germline lookup yields CDR1 MNHNS and CDR2 SASEGT. This chain's CDR3 is CASEDRAEPSPQHF. The DNA of the CDR3 is TGTGCCAGCGAAGACAGGGCCGAACCCTCGCCCCAGCATTTT.

V usage is TRBV10-3 and J usage is TRBJ2-1; D is unresolved. This CDR3 spans 12 amino acids. V shed 3 bases and J shed 5 bases, with 5 bases lying between them. Germline V gives CDR1 ENHRY, CDR2 SYGVKD. The CDR3 DNA is TGTGCCATCAGTGACCAGAACAATGAGCAGTTCTTC. It specifies CAISDQNNEQFF.

This clonotype was observed a few times. The V and J genes are TRBV20-1 and TRBJ2-7; 9 positions match TRBD1. The CDR3 sequence is 15 residues long. Germline CDR1 DFQATT, CDR2 SNEGSKA (reference sequence). Trimming cost V 0 bases and J 2 bases; bases outside gene matches: 5. CDR3 in amino acids: CSARDPRQGAYEQYF. CDR3 DNA: TGCAGTGCTAGAGACCCCCGACAGGGGGCCTACGAGCAGTACTTC.

The genes are TRBV7-4 and TRBJ2-7; the match to TRBD1 covers 9 bases. The germline CDR1 and CDR2 sequences are SGHVT and SQSDAQ. J lost 6 bases, V lost 4 bases, and 10 bases had no gene match. The CDR3 totals 15 residues. The CDR3 sequence is CASSSFGQGLGEQYF. CDR3 nucleotide sequence: TGTGCCAGCAGCTCCTTTGGACAGGGGCTAGGCGAGCAGTACTTC.

Concerning this clonotype: The germline gene is not matched at one end of the junction; a read error may be the cause. This chain uses TRBV9 with TRBJ2-1; TRBD2 matches 8 bases. Germline V CDR1 and CDR2: SGDLS, YYNGEE. The CDR3 is 13 residues long. In DNA, the CDR3 is TGTGCCAGTAGCGGGGAGATTTACAATGAGCAGTTCTTC. Translated: CASSGEIYNEQFF.

Many counts were recorded for this clonotype. The gene calls are TRBV2 and TRBJ2-1, with D uncertain. This CDR3 is built from 11 residues. Germline V CDR1 and CDR2: SNHLY, FYNNEI. V was pared by 6 bases and J by 4 bases, with 4 bases between. CDR3 in DNA: TGTGCCAGCAGCGATTACAATGAGCAGTTCTTC. Its translation: CASSDYNEQFF.

This clonotype was picked up a small number of times. The chain is built from TRBV20-1 and TRBJ2-3; D is undetermined. Germline CDR1 and CDR2: DFQATT and SNEGSKA (reference sequence). The CDR3 covers 14 residues. V lost 1 base, J lost 4 bases, and 12 bases lay in between. As DNA, the CDR3 is TGCAGTGCTAGAGCCGGCGGCGGATCAGATACGCAGTATTTT. Translated: CSARAGGGSDTQYF.

V gene TRBV28 combines with J gene TRBJ2-7, with a weak D call TRBD1 (5 bases). Germline V CDR1 and CDR2: MDHEN, SYDVKM. Trimming removed 1 base from V and 1 base from J, with 14 bases in between. This CDR3 is built from 16 residues. The CDR3 region is CASSLFWAGPSYEQYF. CDR3 DNA: TGTGCCAGCAGTTTATTCTGGGCAGGGCCATCCTACGAGCAGTACTTC.

Only a few counts were recorded for this clonotype. The genes are TRBV12-3 or TRBV12-4 and TRBJ2-1, with D uncertain. V shed 4 bases and J shed 0 bases, with 10 bases lying between them. The CDR3 has 15 residues. DNA of the CDR3: TGTGCCAGCAGTTACAAGCTAAGCTCCTACAATGAGCAGTTCTTC. It encodes CASSYKLSSYNEQFF.

V and J are TRBV12-3 or TRBV12-4 and TRBJ1-3, with D possibly TRBD1 on 6 matching bases. The CDR3 sequence is 18 residues long. The V gene lost 6 bases and the J gene lost 0 bases, with 21 bases spanning the gap. The CDR3 sequence is CASRAAGDILSSGNTIYF. DNA of the CDR3: TGTGCCAGCAGGGCGGCGGGGGACATCCTGAGCTCTGGAAACACCATATATTTT.

This clonotype was seen many times. The chain recombines TRBV12-5 with TRBJ1-2; unclear D gene. The ends were cut back, 1 base at V and 0 bases at J, with 9 bases in the middle. The CDR3 covers 15 residues. From germline, CDR1 is LGHNT and CDR2 FRNRAP. CDR3 residues: CASGLGTAANYGYTF. The CDR3 DNA sequence: TGTGCTAGTGGTTTGGGGACCGCCGCTAACTATGGCTACACCTTC.

This clonotype was counted at least ten times. The J gene is TRBJ2-5, the V gene TRBV12-3 or TRBV12-4, with D possibly TRBD2 on 6 matching bases. V gave up 5 bases and J gave up 4 bases, with 11 bases separating them. The CDR3 covers 13 residues. This chain's CDR3 is CASSRLELETQYF. The CDR3 coding sequence is TGTGCCAGCAGTCGACTAGAATTAGAGACCCAGTACTTC.

The chain links TRBV5-1 to TRBJ2-3; D gene unclear. There are 15 residues in the CDR3. Germline V gene data show CDR1 as SGHRS and CDR2 as YFSETQ. Trimming pared 0 bases from V and 4 bases from J, leaving 12 bases between. The CDR3 is CASSLEAPWADTQYF. CDR3 DNA sequence: TGCGCCAGCAGCTTGGAAGCTCCCTGGGCAGATACGCAGTATTTT.

This clonotype showed up just a few times. V and J are TRBV12-3 or TRBV12-4 and TRBJ2-1, with 8 bases matching TRBD2. V lost 2 bases to trimming and J lost 3 bases; unmatched junction nucleotides: 6. There are 16 residues in the CDR3. CDR3 sequence (DNA): TGTGCCAGCAGTTTAAACGGGAGGGCCGTCTACAATGAGCAGTTCTTC. Its protein is CASSLNGRAVYNEQFF.

As to this clonotype: Given a far larger clone just one base away, this is likely a sequencing read error. This chain links TRBV2 with TRBJ2-1, with TRBD2 identical over 15 bases. V lost 7 bases, J lost 7 bases, and 5 bases stayed unmatched. The CDR3 extends over 15 amino acids. CDR1 is SNHLY, CDR2 FYNNEI, per germline. The CDR3 loop reads CASNTGTSGRNEQFF. The CDR3 DNA reads TGTGCCAGCAACACCGGGACTAGCGGGAGGAATGAGCAGTTCTTC.

This clonotype has only a few counts. The V gene is TRBV6-2 or TRBV6-3, the J gene TRBJ1-2; 7 bases are a match to TRBD1. The germline V gene encodes CDR1 MNHEY and CDR2 SVGEGT. The CDR3 totals 14 residues. The V and J ends lost 2 bases and 4 bases, in that order; junction bases with no gene match: 4. The CDR3 region has the DNA TGTGCCAGCAGTTACACAGGGGCCTTCTATGGCTACACCTTC. Its protein product is CASSYTGAFYGYTF.